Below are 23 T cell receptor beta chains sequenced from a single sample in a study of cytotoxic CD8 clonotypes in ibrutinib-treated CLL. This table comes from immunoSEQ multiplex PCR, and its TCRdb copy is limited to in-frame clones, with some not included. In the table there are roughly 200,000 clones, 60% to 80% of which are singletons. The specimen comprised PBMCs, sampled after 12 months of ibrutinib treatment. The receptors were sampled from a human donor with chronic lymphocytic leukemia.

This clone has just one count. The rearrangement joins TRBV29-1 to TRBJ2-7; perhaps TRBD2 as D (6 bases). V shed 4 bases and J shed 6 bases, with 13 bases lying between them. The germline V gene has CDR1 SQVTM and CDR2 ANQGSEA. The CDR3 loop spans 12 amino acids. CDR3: CSVAGTPREQYF. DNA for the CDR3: TGCAGCGTTGCTGGGACTCCCCGCGAGCAGTACTTC.

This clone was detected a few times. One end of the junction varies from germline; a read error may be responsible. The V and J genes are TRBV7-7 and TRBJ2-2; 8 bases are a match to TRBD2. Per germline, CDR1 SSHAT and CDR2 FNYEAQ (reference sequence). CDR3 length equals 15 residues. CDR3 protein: CASSFSGANTGELFF. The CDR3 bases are TGTGCTAGCAGCTTTAGCGGGGCGAACACCGGGGAGCTGTTTTTT.

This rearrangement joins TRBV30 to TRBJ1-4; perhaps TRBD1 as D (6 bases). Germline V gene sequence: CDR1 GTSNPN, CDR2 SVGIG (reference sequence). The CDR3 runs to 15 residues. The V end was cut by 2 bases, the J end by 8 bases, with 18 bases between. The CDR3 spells CAWSQGQARGEKLFF. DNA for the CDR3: TGTGCCTGGAGTCAGGGGCAGGCCAGGGGAGAAAAACTGTTTTTT.

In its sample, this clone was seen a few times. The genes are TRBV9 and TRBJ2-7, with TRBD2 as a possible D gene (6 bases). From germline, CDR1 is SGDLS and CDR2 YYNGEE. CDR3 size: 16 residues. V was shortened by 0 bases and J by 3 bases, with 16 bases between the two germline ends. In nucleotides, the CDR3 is TGTGCCAGCAGCGTAGGTTCGGGGACGGGAGACTACGAGCAGTACTTC. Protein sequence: CASSVGSGTGDYEQYF.

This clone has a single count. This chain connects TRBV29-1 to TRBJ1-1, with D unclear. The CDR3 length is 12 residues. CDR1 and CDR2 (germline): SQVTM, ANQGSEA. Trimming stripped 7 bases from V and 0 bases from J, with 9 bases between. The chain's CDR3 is CSAAPMNTEAFF. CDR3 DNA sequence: TGCAGCGCGGCCCCGATGAACACTGAAGCTTTCTTT.

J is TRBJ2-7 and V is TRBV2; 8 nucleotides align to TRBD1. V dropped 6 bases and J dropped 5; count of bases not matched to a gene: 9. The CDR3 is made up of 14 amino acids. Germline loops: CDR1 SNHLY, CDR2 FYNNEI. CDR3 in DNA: TGTGCCAGCAGAAGGACAGGGCAGGGTGACGAGCAGTACTTC. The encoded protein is CASRRTGQGDEQYF.

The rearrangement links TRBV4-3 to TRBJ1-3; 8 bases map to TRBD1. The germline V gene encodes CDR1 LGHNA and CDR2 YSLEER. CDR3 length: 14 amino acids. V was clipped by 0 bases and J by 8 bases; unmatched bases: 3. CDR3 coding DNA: TGCGCCAGCAGCCAAGAGGACAGGGCGGACACCATATATTTT. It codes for CASSQEDRADTIYF.

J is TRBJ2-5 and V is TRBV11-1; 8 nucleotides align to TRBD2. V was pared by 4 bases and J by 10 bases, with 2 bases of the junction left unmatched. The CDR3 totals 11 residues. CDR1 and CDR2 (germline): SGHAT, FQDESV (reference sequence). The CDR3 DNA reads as TGTGCCAGCAGCTACGCGGGAGGCCAGTACTTC. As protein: CASSYAGGQYF. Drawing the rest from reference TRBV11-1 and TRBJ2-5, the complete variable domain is EAEVAQSPRYKITEKSQAVAFWCDPISGHATLYWYRQILGQGPELLVQFQDESVVDDSQLPKDRFSAERLKGVDSTLKIQPAELGDSAMYLCASSYAGGQYFGPGTRLLVL.

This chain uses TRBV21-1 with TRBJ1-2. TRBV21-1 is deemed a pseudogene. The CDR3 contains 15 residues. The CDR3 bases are TGTGCCAGCAGCAAAAAGTCGAGGAGTAACTATGGCTACACCTTC. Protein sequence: CASSKKSRSNYGYTF.

CDR3 protein: CASSLVGDRGRYTEAFF. CDR3 in DNA: TGTGCCAGCAGCTTAGTGGGGGACAGGGGGCGTTACACTGAAGCTTTCTTT. V gene TRBV7-2 combines with J gene TRBJ1-1; 12 bases fit TRBD1. Germline CDR1 is SGHTA and CDR2 is FQGNSA. The CDR3 is 17 amino acids. The V and J ends lost 1 base and 3 bases, in that order; junction bases with no gene match: 6.

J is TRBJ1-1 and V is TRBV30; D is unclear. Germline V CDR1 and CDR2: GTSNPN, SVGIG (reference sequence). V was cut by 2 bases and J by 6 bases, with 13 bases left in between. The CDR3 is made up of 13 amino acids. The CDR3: CAWSRHLAPEAFF. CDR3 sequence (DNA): TGTGCCTGGAGTCGACACCTAGCCCCTGAAGCTTTCTTT.

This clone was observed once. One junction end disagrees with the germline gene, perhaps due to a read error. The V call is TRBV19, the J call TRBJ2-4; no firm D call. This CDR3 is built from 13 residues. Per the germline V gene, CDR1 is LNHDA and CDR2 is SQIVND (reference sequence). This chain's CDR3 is CASSSLAKNIRYF. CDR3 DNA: TGTGCCAGTAGTTCGTTAGCCAAAAACATTCGGTACTTC.

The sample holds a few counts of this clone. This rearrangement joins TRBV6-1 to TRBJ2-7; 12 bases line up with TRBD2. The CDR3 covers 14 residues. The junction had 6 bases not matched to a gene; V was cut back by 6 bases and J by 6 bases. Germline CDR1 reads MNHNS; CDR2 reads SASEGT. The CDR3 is CASSLTSGRSEQYF. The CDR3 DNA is TGTGCCAGCAGCTTGACTAGCGGGAGAAGCGAGCAGTACTTC.

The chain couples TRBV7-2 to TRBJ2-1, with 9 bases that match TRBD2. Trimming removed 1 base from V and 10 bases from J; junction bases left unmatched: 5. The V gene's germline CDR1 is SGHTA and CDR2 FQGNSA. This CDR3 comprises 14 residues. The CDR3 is CASSLVAGVREQFF. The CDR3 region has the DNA TGTGCCAGCAGCTTAGTAGCGGGAGTGCGGGAGCAGTTCTTC.

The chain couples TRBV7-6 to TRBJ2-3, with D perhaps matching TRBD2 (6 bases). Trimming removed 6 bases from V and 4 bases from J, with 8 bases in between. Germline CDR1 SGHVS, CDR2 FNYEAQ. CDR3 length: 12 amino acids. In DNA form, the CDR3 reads TGTGCCAGCAGTCCGGGGGCAGATACGCAGTATTTT. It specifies CASSPGADTQYF.

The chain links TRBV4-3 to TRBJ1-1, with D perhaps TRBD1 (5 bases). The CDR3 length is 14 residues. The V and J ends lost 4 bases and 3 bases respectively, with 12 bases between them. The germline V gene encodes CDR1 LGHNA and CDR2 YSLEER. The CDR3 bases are TGCGCCAGCAGCCCGACAGCGCAGGACACTGAAGCTTTCTTT. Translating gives CASSPTAQDTEAFF.

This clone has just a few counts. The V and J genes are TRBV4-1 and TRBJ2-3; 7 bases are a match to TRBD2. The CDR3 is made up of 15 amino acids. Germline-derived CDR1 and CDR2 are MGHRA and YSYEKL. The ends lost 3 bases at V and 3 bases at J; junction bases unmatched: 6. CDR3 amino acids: CASSQATSFTDTQYF. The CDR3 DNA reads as TGCGCCAGCAGCCAGGCGACTAGCTTTACAGATACGCAGTATTTT.

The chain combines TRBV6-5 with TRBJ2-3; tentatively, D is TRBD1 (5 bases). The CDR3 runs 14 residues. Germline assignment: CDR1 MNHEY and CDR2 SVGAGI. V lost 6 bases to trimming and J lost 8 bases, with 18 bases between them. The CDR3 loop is CASSSKGQSLTQYF. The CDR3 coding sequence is TGTGCCAGCAGCTCTAAGGGGCAGTCTCTTACGCAGTATTTT.

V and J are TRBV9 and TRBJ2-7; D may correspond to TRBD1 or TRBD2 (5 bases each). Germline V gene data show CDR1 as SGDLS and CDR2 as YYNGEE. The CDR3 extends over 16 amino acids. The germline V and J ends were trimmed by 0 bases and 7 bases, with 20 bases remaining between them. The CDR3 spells CASSVVGAGLSGEQYF. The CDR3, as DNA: TGTGCCAGCAGCGTAGTTGGGGCAGGCTTATCGGGAGAGCAGTACTTC.

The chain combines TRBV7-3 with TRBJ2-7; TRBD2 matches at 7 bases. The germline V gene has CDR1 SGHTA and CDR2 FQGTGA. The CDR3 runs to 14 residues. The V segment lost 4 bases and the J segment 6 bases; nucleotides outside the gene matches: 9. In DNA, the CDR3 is TGTGCCAGCAGCTCGGGGGGAGTAGCTGGCGAGCAGTACTTC. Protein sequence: CASSSGGVAGEQYF.

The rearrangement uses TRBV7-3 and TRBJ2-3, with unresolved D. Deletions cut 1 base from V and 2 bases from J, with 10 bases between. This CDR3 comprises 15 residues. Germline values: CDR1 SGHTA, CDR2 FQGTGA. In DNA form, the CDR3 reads TGTGCCAGCAGCTTAAGTCTCCAGACCACAGATACGCAGTATTTT. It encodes CASSLSLQTTDTQYF.

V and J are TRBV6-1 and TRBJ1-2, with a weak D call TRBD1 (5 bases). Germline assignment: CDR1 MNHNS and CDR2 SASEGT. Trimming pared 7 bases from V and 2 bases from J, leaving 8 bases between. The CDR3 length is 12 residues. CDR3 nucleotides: TGTGCCAGCACCACAGGCAACTATGGCTACACCTTC. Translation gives CASTTGNYGYTF.

CDR3: CASSLIGGDGYTF. DNA of the CDR3: TGTGCCAGCAGCTTAATAGGGGGTGACGGCTACACCTTC. V and J are TRBV7-3 and TRBJ1-2, with D possibly TRBD1 on 6 matching bases. The CDR3 loop spans 13 amino acids. From germline, CDR1 is SGHTA and CDR2 FQGTGA. Trimming stripped 1 base from V and 8 bases from J, with 11 bases between.